What follows are 13 T cell receptor beta chains derived from one specimen sequenced in a study of CD8 T cells in Susac syndrome. It was with random hexamers that about 0.45 to 1 ug RNA was reverse transcribed. MiXCR, run by TCRdb on the immunoSEQ multiplex PCR reads, gives a single entry per CDR3 protein. The repertoire holds fewer than 200,000 distinct CDR3 sequences, with around 96% as singletons. The sample consisted of CD4+ T cells from PBMCs. Every receptor here comes from a human donor in good health.

This chain connects TRBV6-2 or TRBV6-3 to TRBJ2-1; TRBD1 aligns across 8 bases. V lost 10 bases, J lost 8 bases, and 13 bases stayed unmatched. The CDR3 runs 14 residues. The germline CDR1 and CDR2 sequences are MNHEY and SVGEGT. The CDR3 is CATRPQGARDEQFF. Here the CDR3 DNA reads TGTGCCACCCGTCCCCAGGGGGCGAGGGATGAGCAGTTCTTC.

V gene TRBV6-6 combines with J gene TRBJ2-7; D uncertain. CDR1 MNHNY and CDR2 SVGAGI come from the germline V gene (reference sequence). CDR3 length: 14 amino acids. With 6 bases removed from V and 0 bases from J, the gap between germline ends came to 12 bases. The CDR3 nucleotides read TGTGCCAGCAGCCGACGGCAGGTCTCCTACGAGCAGTACTTC. Its translation is CASSRRQVSYEQYF.

V gene TRBV29-1 combines with J gene TRBJ1-2, with D possibly being TRBD1 (5 bases). The CDR3 sequence is 13 residues long. V dropped 7 bases and J dropped 5 bases, with 17 bases sitting between them. From germline, CDR1 is SQVTM and CDR2 ANQGSEA. Here the CDR3 DNA reads TGCAGCGATGGGGGGGAATTGGCATATGGCTACACCTTC. This codes for CSDGGELAYGYTF.

The rearrangement uses TRBV7-8 and TRBJ1-5; tentative D call: TRBD1 (5 bases). The CDR3 covers 15 residues. V was clipped by 5 bases and J by 1 base, with 12 bases between them. Germline V gene lookup returns CDR1 SGHVS and CDR2 FQNEAQ. The CDR3 reads CASSTRDGSNQPQHF. The CDR3 coding sequence is TGTGCCAGCAGCACGCGGGACGGGAGCAATCAGCCCCAGCATTTT.

This clonotype was seen a single time. The V and J genes are TRBV30 and TRBJ1-2; D remains unclear. The length of the CDR3 is 13 residues. V was clipped by 2 bases and J by 3 bases, with 10 bases between them. Looked up from germline, CDR1 is GTSNPN and CDR2 is SVGIG (reference sequence). DNA for the CDR3: TGTGCCTGGAGTAAGGGTATTGACTATGGCTACACCTTC. Its translation is CAWSKGIDYGYTF.

The genes are TRBV7-9 and TRBJ1-4; D gene ambiguous. Per the germline V gene, CDR1 is SEHNR and CDR2 is FQNEAQ (reference sequence). The ends were cut back, 1 base at V and 9 bases at J, with 9 bases in the middle. This CDR3 is built from 13 residues. The CDR3 here is CASSLEAWKKLFF. The CDR3 nucleotides read TGTGCCAGCAGCTTAGAGGCGTGGAAAAAACTGTTTTTT.

This clonotype occurred once. V usage is TRBV11-2 and J usage is TRBJ2-5; D remains ambiguous. Trimming took 2 bases from V and 5 from J, leaving 15 bases between them. CDR3 size: 15 residues. In germline, CDR1 is SGHAT, CDR2 FQNNGV. The CDR3 loop reads CASSLSVEGAETQYF. CDR3 sequence (DNA): TGTGCCAGCAGCTTAAGTGTAGAAGGAGCCGAGACCCAGTACTTC.

This rearrangement joins TRBV5-1 to TRBJ1-4, with D possibly being TRBD1 (6 bases). V lost 4 bases to trimming and J lost 6 bases, with 16 bases between them. This CDR3 contains 15 residues. CDR1 and CDR2 from the germline V gene are SGHRS and YFSETQ. CDR3: CASSQLQGRHEKLFF. CDR3 coding DNA: TGCGCCAGCAGCCAACTACAGGGACGACATGAAAAACTGTTTTTT. The variable domain in full, with the rest retrieved from reference TRBV5-1 and TRBJ1-4, is KAGVTQTPRYLIKTRGQQVTLSCSPISGHRSVSWYQQTPGQGLQFLFEYFSETQRNKGNFPGRFSGRQFSNSRSEMNVSTLELGDSALYLCASSQLQGRHEKLFFGSGTQLSVL.

The chain carries TRBV3-1 and TRBJ2-7; 12 positions agree with TRBD2. There are 15 residues in the CDR3. In germline, CDR1 is LGHDT, CDR2 YNNKEL (reference sequence). V was pared by 3 bases and J by 2 bases, with 2 bases of the junction left unmatched. The chain's CDR3 is CASSQTSGSPYEQYF. The CDR3 bases are TGTGCCAGCAGCCAGACTAGCGGGAGTCCCTACGAGCAGTACTTC.

This clonotype was counted once. V gene TRBV7-9 combines with J gene TRBJ2-3; 7 bases line up with TRBD2. The CDR3 is 15 amino acids. The germline V gene has CDR1 SEHNR and CDR2 FQNEAQ (reference sequence). The junction had 10 bases not matched to a gene; V was cut back by 10 bases and J by 0 bases. CDR3 DNA sequence: TGTGCCACTGTTGGGGCTAGCGGAAGCACAGATACGCAGTATTTT. Protein sequence: CATVGASGSTDTQYF.

The chain has TRBV27 and TRBJ2-3; D is uncertain. V was trimmed by 0 bases and J by 1 base, leaving 5 bases between them. This CDR3 is 14 amino acids long. Germline V CDR1 and CDR2: MNHEY, SMNVEV (reference sequence). For the CDR3, the DNA is TGTGCCAGCAGTTTATCGATAGGCACAGATACGCAGTATTTT. Translation: CASSLSIGTDTQYF.

The chain employs TRBV20-1 and TRBJ2-3, with 11 bases matching TRBD2. The CDR3 is made up of 16 amino acids. CDR1 and CDR2 (germline): DFQATT, SNEGSKA (reference sequence). With 3 bases clipped from V and 2 bases from J, the junction kept 7 bases outside the gene matches. This CDR3 is CSARVTSGIYTDTQYF. The CDR3 DNA reads as TGCAGTGCTAGGGTGACTAGCGGGATTTACACAGATACGCAGTATTTT.

The CDR3 bases are TGCGCCAGCAGCCCCGGACTAGCGGGGATCCAAGAGACCCAGTACTTC. Its translation: CASSPGLAGIQETQYF. The chain employs TRBV5-1 and TRBJ2-5; 12 nucleotides align to TRBD2. V lost 4 bases and J lost 1; bases outside the gene matches: 5. CDR1 is SGHRS and CDR2 is YFSETQ in the germline V gene. The CDR3 extends over 16 amino acids.